This T cell receptor beta chain was observed in a study of blood T cell repertoires in COVID-19. Study-wide background: Spain, Italy and the United States supplied samples that represented acute and convalescent COVID-19.

No more than 2 weeks before study entry, exposed participants had met a case of COVID-19. TCRdb's table, derived via immunoSEQ multiplex PCR, lists solely in-frame clones and lacks some. There are about 350,000 clones in the sample; approximately 91% occur only once, and around 0.92% lies in the top ten. CDR3 length: 15 amino acids. Trimming cost V 6 bases and J 0 bases, with 11 bases left between them. CDR1 is KGHSH, CDR2 LQKENI, per germline. The V gene is TRBV18, the J gene TRBJ2-2; TRBD1 might be the D (6 bases). Sequenced material: PBMCs or T cells enriched from blood (not recorded which). This clonotype was obtained from a woman aged 30 to 39 who had been exposed to COVID-19. CDR3 coding DNA: TGTGCCAGCTCCTCCGGGACAACGAACACCGGGGAGCTGTTTTTT. This codes for CASSSGTTNTGELFF.